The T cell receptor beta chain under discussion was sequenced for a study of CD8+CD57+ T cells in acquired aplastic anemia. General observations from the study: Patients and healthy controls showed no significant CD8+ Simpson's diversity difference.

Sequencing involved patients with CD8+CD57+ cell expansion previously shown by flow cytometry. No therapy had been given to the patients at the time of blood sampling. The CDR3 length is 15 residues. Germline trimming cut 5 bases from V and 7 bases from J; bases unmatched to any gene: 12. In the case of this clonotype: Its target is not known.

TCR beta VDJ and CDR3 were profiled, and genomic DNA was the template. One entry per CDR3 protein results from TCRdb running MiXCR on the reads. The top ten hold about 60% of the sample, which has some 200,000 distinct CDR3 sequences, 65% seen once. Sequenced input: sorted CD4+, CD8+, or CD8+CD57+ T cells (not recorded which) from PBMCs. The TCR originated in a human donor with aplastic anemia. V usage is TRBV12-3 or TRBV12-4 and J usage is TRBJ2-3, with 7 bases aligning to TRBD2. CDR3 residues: CASSPTGTTLHTQYF. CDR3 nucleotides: TGTGCCAGCAGTCCAACCGGGACTACCCTTCATACGCAGTATTTT.